The following is a T cell receptor beta chain sequence with its context. This entry comes from a study of blood T cell repertoires in COVID-19. Across the whole study: Whether acute or convalescent, the COVID-19 samples came from the United States, Italy and Spain.

Germline V lookup: CDR1 SGHNT, CDR2 YYREEE (reference sequence). V lost 0 bases to trimming and J lost 0 bases, with 7 bases between them. This CDR3 region has 15 residues. Repertoires were generated with immunoSEQ multiplex PCR, while TCRdb's copy carries only in-frame clones and drops some. The repertoire consists of roughly 86,000 clones, with roughly 91% occurring once and the leading ten covering under 2.5%. The clonotype originates from a woman aged 50 to 65 in a cohort sampled during active COVID-19. V gene TRBV5-4 combines with J gene TRBJ1-3, with D maybe TRBD1 (5 bases). The sequencing input was peripheral blood. The CDR3 coding sequence is TGTGCCAGCAGCTTGGCGGGGGTCTCTGGAAACACCATATATTTT. Its translation is CASSLAGVSGNTIYF.